The sequence of this T cell receptor beta chain was determined in a study of blood T cell repertoires in COVID-19. Turning to the study itself: Sample material is recorded as cDNA or gDNA derived from T cells, B-cell-depleted T cells, or PBMCs.

Methods used by the authors: Amplification from reference gene primers served as the basis for estimated nucleated cell counts. Profiled with immunoSEQ multiplex PCR; TCRdb holds only in-frame clones, not every one. That table supplies the V and J calls and clone size; D and trimming were determined from the DNA. Among approximately 90,000 clones, around 79% were seen once, and the ten largest hold approximately 24%. Sequencing used peripheral blood. The TCR was taken from a human donor in a cohort sampled during active COVID-19.

CDR3 DNA: TGTGCCAGCAGCCTCCTGGGCGTTAATGAAAAACTGTTTTTT. The encoded protein is CASSLLGVNEKLFF. This chain connects TRBV7-8 to TRBJ1-4; D not certain. V shed 5 bases and J shed 4 bases, with 11 bases lying between them. This CDR3 spans 14 amino acids. Germline V gene data show CDR1 as SGHVS and CDR2 as FQNEAQ.